This T cell receptor (beta chain) stems from a study of regulatory T cells in long-lasting Graves disease. HTBI primers from iRepertoire and Arm-PCR of CDR3 regions yielded the TCR beta libraries. Via MiXCR, TCRdb re-called the multiplex PCR reads, giving one row per CDR3 protein. The data contain about 420,000 distinct CDR3 sequences, about 15% of them singletons. Germline CDR1 MNHGY, CDR2 SVAAGI. The CDR3 consists of 14 residues. After removal of 4 bases from V and 3 bases from J, the junction contained 5 bases not matched to a gene. As for time point: newly diagnosed GD, antithyroid drugs for less than 3 months. Extracted PBMC RNA gave rise to the TCR library. The patients included were those that came from an endocrinology department in Xi'an, China. The sample was also linked to a second study, of T cells in Graves' hyperthyroidism and ophthalmopathy. This second study notes: Blood also held most thyroid clonotypes expanded beyond 0.001.

The sequenced sample was peripheral blood mononuclear cells (PBMCs), obtained at new diagnosis, from a patient treated with antithyroid drugs. The receptor comes from a woman aged 18-35 years with Graves disease. The chain joins TRBV6-9 to TRBJ1-2, with TRBD1 matching over 7 bases. The chain's CDR3 is CASSFTDRHYGYTF. The CDR3 nucleotides are TGTGCCAGCAGTTTTACGGACAGGCACTATGGCTACACCTTC.